This T cell receptor (beta chain) stems from a study of CXCR3-negative and CXCR3-positive naive CD8 T cells. Broader study findings: For memory CD8+ cells diversity was much lower, but both naive subsets had comparably high diversity. Naive subsets had comparable surface CD5, so TRB CDR3 properties gauged TCR strength.

cDNA libraries for TRB were generated by 5' RACE incorporating UMI labels. TCRdb reworked the 5' RACE reads into one entry per CDR3 protein, no DNA. In total, the table holds tens of thousands of distinct CDR3 sequences. Every subset of CD8+ T cells was sorted in triplicate at 250,000 to 300,000 cells each. CD45RO-CCR7+CD27+CD95- defined naive CD8+ T cells. Remarks on this clonotype: Its antigen remains unknown.

The sequence derives from a human donor in good health. Some clones in this sample may be carry-over from other donors' samples. Sequencing input: naive CXCR3- CD8+ T cells from blood. As to subset: CD45RO-CCR7+CD27+CD95- naive CD8+ T cells lacking CXCR3 (TNR3-).

This CDR3 is CASSRISQPQHF. The chain has TRBV6-4 and TRBJ1-5. CDR1 is MRHNA and CDR2 is SNTAGT in the germline V gene. The CDR3 consists of 12 residues.